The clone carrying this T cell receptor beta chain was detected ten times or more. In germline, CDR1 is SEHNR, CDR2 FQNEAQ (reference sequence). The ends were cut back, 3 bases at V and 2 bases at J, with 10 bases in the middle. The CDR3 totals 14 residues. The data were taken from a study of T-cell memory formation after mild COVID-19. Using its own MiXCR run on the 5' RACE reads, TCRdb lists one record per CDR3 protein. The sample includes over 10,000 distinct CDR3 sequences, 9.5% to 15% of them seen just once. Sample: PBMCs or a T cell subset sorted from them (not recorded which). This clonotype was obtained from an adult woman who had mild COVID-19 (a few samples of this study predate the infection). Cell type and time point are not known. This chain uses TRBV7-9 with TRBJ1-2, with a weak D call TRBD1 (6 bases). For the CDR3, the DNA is TGTGCCAGCAGCTTGGGGGCATCCAACTATGGCTACACCTTC. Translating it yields CASSLGASNYGYTF.